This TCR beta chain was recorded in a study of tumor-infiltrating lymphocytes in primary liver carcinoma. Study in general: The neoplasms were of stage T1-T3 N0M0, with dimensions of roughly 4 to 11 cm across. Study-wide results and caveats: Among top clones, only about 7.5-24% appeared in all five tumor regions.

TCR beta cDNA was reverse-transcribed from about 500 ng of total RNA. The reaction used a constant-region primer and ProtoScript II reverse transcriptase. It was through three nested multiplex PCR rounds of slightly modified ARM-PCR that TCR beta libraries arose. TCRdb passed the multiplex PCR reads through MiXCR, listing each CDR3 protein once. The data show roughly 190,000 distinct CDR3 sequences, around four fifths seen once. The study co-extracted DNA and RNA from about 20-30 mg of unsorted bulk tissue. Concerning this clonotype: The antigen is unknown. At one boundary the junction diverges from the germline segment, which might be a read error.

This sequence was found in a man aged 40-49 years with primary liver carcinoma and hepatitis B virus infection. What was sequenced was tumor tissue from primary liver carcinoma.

CDR3 coding DNA: TGTGCCAGCAGCCAAGGGGGGGGACTAGCGGGAGGACCAGATACGCTGTATTTT. This codes for CASSQGGGLAGGPDTLYF. The rearrangement uses TRBV4-1 and TRBJ2-3; 15 bases map to TRBD2. Germline-derived CDR1 and CDR2 are MGHRA and YSYEKL. This CDR3 comprises 18 residues.